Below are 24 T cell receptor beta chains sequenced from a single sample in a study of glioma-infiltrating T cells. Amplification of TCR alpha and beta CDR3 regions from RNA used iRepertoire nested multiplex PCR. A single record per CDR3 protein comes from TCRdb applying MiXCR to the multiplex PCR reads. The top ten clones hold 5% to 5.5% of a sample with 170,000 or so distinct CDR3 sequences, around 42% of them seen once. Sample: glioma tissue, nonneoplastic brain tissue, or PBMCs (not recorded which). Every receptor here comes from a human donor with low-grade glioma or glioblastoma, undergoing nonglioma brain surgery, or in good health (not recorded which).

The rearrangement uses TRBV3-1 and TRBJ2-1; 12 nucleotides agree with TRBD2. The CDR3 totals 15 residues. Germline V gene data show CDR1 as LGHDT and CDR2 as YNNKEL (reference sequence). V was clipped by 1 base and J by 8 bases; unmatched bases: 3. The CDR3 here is CASSQVLAGGDEQFF. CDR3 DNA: TGTGCCAGCAGCCAAGTTCTAGCGGGAGGGGATGAGCAGTTCTTC.

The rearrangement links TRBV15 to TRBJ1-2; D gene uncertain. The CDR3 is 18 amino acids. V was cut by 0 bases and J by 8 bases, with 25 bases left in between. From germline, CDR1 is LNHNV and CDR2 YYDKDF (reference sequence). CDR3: CATSRDSSTGYEEEGYTF. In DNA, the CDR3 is TGTGCCACCAGCAGAGATTCCTCAACGGGATATGAAGAAGAAGGCTACACCTTC.

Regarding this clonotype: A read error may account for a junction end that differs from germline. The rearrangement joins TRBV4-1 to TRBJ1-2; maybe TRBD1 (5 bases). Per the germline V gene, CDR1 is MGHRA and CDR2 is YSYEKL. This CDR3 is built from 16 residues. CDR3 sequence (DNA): TGCGCCAGCAGACAAGGGTTATTTGCAGGGTCCAATGGCTACACCTTC. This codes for CASRQGLFAGSNGYTF.

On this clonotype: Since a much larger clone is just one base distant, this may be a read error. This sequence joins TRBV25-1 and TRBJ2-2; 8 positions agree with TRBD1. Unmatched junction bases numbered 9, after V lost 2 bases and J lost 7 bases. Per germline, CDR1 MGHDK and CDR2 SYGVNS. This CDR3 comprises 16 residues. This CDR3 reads CASSEGQGAWNGELFF. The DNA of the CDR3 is TGTGCCAGCAGTGAAGGGCAGGGGGCATGGAACGGGGAGCTGTTTTTT.

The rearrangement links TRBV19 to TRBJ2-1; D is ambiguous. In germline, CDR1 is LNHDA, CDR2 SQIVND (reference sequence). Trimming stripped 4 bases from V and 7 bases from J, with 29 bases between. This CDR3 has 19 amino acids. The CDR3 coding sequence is TGTGCCAGTAGTAGAACTAAGACCTCTACAATGTTCACCAAGAATGAGCAGTTCTTC. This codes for CASSRTKTSTMFTKNEQFF.

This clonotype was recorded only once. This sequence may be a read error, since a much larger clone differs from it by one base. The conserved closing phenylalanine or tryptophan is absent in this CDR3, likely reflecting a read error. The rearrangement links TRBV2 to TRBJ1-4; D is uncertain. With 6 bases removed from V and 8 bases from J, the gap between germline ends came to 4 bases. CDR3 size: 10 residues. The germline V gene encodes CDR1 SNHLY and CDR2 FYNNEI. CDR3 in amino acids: CASRPEKLFL. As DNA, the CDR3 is TGTGCCAGCAGACCCGAAAAACTGTTTCTT.

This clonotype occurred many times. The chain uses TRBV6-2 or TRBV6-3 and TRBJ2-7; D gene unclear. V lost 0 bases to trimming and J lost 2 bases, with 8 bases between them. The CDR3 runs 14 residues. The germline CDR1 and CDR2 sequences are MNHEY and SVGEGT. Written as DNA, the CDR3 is TGTGCCAGCAGTTACTCGAGGCTAGCCTACGAGCAGTACTTC. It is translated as CASSYSRLAYEQYF.

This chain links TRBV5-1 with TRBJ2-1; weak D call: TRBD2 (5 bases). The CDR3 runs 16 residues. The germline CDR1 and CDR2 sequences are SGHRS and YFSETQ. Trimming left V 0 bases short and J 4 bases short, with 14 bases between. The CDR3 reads CASSLGSGIYYNEQFF. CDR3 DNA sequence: TGCGCCAGCAGCTTGGGATCGGGAATTTATTACAATGAGCAGTTCTTC. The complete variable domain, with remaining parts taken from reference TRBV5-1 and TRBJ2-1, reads KAGVTQTPRYLIKTRGQQVTLSCSPISGHRSVSWYQQTPGQGLQFLFEYFSETQRNKGNFPGRFSGRQFSNSRSEMNVSTLELGDSALYLCASSLGSGIYYNEQFFGPGTRLTVL.

As DNA, the CDR3 is TGCGCCAGCAGCCAAGCTAAGAGCACAGATACGCAGTATTTT. It is translated as CASSQAKSTDTQYF. This chain connects TRBV4-1 to TRBJ2-3, with D unresolved. Trimming removed 1 base from V and 0 bases from J, with 5 bases in between. Germline V lookup: CDR1 MGHRA, CDR2 YSYEKL. This CDR3 region has 14 residues.

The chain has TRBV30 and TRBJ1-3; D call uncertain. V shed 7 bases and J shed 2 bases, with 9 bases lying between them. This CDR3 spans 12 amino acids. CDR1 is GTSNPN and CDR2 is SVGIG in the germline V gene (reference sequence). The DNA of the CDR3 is TGTGCCTACCGGACCCCTGGAAACACCATATATTTT. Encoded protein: CAYRTPGNTIYF.

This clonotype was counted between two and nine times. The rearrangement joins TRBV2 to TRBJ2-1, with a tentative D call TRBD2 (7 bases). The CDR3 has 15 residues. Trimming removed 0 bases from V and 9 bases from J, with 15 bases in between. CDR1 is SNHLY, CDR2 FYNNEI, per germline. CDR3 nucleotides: TGTGCCAGCAGTGAAGCGGGACTAAAGGGGGGTGAGCAGTTCTTC. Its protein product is CASSEAGLKGGEQFF. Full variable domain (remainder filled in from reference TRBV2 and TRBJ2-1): EPEVTQTPSHQVTQMGQEVILRCVPISNHLYFYWYRQILGQKVEFLVSFYNNEISEKSEIFDDQFSVERPDGSNFTLKIRSTKLEDSAMYFCASSEAGLKGGEQFFGPGTRLTVL.

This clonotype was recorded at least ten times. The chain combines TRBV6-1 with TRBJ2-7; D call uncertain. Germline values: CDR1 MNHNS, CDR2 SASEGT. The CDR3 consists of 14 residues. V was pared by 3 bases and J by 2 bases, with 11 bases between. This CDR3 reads CASSEDGFPYEQYF. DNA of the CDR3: TGTGCCAGCAGTGAGGACGGATTCCCCTACGAGCAGTACTTC.

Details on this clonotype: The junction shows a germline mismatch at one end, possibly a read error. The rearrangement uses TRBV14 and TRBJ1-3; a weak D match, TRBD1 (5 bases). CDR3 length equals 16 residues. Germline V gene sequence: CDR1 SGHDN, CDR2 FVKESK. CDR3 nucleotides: TGTGCCAGCAGACAAGTGCGACAGCCATCTGGAAACACCATATATTTT. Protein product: CASRQVRQPSGNTIYF.

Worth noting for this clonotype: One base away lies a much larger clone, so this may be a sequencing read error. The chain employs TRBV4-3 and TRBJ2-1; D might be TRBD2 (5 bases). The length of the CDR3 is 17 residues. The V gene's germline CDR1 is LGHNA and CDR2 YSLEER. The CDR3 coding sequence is TGCGCCAGCAGCCAAGAGGCTCGAAGCGGAGCCTACAATGAGCAGTTATTC. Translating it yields CASSQEARSGAYNEQLF.

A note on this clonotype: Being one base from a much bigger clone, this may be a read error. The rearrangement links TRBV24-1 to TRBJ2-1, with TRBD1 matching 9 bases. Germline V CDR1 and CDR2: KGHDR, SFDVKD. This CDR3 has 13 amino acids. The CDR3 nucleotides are TGTGCCACCCGGGACAGGGATGGCAATGAGAAGTTCTTC. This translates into CATRDRDGNEKFF.

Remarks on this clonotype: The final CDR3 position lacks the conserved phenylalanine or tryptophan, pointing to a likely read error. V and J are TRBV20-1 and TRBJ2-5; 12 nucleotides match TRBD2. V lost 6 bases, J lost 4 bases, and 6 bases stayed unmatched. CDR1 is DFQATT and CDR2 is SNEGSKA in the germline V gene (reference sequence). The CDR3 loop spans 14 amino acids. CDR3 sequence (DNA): TGCAGTGCCATGACTAGCGGGAGCGGAGAGACCCAGTACTCC. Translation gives CSAMTSGSGETQYS.

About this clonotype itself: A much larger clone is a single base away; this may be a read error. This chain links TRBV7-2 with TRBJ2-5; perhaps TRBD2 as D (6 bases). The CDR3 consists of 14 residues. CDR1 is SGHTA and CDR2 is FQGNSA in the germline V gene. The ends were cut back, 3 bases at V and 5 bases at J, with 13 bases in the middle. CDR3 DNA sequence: TGTGCCAGCAGCTTCGGGGGAGTAGGTGAGACCCAGTACTTC. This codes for CASSFGGVGETQYF.

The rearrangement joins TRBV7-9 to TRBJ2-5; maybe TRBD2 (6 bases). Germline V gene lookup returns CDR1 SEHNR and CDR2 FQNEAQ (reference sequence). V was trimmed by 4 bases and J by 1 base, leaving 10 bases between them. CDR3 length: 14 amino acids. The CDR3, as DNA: TGTGCCAGCAGCTACGGGACTCTCCAAGAGACCCAGTACTTC. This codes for CASSYGTLQETQYF.

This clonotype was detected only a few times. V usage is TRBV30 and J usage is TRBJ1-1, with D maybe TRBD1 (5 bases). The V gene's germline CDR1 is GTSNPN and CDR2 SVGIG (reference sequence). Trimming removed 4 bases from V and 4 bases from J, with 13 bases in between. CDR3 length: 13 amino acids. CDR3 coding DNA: TGTGCCTGGATCAGACCTGGGGGCACTGAAGCTTTCTTT. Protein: CAWIRPGGTEAFF.

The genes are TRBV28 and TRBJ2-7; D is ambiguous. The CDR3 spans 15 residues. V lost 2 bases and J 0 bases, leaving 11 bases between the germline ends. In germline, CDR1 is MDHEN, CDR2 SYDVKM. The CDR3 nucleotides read TGTGCCAGCAGTTTAACGGCGGCGCCCTCCTACGAGCAGTACTTC. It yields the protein CASSLTAAPSYEQYF.

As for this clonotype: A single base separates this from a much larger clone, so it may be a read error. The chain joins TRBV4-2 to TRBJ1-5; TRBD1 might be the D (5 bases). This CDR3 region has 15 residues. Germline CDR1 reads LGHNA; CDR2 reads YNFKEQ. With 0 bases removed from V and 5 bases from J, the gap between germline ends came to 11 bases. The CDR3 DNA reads TGTGCCAGCAGCCAAGAGGGCGGGGGGGATCAGCCCCAGCATTTT. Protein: CASSQEGGGDQPQHF.

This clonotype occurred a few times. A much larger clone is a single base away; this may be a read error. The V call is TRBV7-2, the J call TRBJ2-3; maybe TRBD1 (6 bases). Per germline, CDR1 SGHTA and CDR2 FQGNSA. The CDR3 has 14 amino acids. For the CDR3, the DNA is TGTGCCAGCAGCTTAGAACAGGGCACAGATACGAAGTATTTT. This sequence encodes CASSLEQGTDTKYF.

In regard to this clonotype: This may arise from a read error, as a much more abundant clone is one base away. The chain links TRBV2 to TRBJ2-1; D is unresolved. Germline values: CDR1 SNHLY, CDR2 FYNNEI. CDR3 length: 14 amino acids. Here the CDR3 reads CASKSRSTYNGQFF. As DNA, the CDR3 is TGTGCCAGCAAGAGTAGGAGTACCTACAATGGGCAGTTCTTC.

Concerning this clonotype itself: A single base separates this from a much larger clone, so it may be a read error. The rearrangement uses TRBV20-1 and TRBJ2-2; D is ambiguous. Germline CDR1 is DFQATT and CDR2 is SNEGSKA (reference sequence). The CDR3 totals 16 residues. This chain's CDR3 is CSAREKTSGLTVELFF. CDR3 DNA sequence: TGCAGTGCTAGAGAGAAAACCAGTGGGTTGACCGTGGAGCTGTTTTTT.